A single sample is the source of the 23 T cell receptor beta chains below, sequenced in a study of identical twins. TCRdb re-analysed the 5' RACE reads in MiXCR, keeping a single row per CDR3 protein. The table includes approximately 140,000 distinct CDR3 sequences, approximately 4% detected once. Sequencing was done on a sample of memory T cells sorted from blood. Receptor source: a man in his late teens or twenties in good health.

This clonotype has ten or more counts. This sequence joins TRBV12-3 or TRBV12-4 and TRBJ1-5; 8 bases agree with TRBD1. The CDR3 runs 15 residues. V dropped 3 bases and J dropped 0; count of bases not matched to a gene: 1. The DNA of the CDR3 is TGTGCCAGCAGTTTCGGGACAGGTAGCAATCAGCCCCAGCATTTT. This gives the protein CASSFGTGSNQPQHF.

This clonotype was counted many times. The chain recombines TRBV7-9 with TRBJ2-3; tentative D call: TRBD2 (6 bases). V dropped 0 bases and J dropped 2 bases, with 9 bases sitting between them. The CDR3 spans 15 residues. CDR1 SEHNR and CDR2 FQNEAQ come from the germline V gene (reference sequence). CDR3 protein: CASSLAGGFTDTQYF. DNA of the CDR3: TGTGCCAGCAGCTTAGCGGGAGGATTCACAGATACGCAGTATTTT.

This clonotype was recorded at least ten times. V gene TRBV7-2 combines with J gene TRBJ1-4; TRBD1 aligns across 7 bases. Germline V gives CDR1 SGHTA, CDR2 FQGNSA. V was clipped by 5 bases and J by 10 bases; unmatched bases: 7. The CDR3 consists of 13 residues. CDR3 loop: CASSVGGRGKLFF. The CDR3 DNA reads TGTGCCAGCAGCGTAGGGGGCAGGGGAAAACTGTTTTTT.

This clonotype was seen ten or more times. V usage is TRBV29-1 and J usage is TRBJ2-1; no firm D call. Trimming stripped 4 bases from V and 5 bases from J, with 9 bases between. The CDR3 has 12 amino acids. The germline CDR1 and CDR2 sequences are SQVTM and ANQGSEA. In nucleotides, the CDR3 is TGCAGCGTTGCGTTATGGGACAATGAGCAGTTCTTC. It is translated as CSVALWDNEQFF.

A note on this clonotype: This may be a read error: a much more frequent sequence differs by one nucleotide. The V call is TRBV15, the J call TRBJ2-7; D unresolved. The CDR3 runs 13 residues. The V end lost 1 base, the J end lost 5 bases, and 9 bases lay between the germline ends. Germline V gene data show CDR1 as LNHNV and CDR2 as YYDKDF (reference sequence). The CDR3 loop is CATSRGEANEQYF. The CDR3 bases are TGTGCCACCAGCAGAGGGGAAGCCAACGAGCAGTACTTC. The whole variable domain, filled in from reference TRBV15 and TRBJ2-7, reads DAMVIQNPRYQVTQFGKPVTLSCSQTLNHNVMYWYQQKSSQAPKLLFHYYDKDFNNEADTPDNFQSRRPNTSFCFLDIRSPGLGDTAMYLCATSRGEANEQYFGPGTRLTVT.

The CDR3 protein is CASSGGLNTEAFF. The CDR3 DNA reads as TGCGCCAGCAGTGGCGGATTGAACACTGAAGCTTTCTTT. V is TRBV5-1 and J is TRBJ1-1; D ambiguous. This CDR3 region has 13 residues. V lost 5 bases to trimming and J lost 0 bases, with 8 bases between them. Germline V CDR1 and CDR2: SGHRS, YFSETQ.

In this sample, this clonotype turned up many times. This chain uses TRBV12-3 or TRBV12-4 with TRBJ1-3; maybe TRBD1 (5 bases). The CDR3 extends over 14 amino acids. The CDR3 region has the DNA TGTGTTTCGGGGGAATATCGGGTTGGAAACACCATATATTTT. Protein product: CVSGEYRVGNTIYF.

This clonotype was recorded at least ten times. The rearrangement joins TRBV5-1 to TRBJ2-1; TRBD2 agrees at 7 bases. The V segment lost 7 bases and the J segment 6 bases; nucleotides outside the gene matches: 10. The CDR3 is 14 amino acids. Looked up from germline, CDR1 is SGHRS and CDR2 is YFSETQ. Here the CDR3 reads CASADSGSSNEQFF. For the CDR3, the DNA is TGCGCCAGCGCAGATAGCGGGTCAAGCAATGAGCAGTTCTTC.

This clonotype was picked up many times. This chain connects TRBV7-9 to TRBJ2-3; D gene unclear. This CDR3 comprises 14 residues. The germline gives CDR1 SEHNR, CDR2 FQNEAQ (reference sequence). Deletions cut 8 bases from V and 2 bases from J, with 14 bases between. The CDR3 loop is CASGDQGHTDTQYF. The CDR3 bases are TGTGCCAGCGGCGATCAAGGGCACACAGATACGCAGTATTTT.

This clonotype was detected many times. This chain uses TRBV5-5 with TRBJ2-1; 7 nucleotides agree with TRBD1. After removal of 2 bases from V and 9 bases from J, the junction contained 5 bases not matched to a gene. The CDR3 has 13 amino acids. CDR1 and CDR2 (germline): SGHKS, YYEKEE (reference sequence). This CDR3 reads CASSFRTGVEQFF. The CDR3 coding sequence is TGTGCCAGCAGCTTTCGAACAGGGGTTGAGCAGTTCTTC.

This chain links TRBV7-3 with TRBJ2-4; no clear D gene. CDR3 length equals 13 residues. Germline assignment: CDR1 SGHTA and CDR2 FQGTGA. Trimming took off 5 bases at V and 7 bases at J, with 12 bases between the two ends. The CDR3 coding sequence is TGTGCCAGCAGCCCCCCTGGCGTCAACATTCAGTACTTC. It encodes CASSPPGVNIQYF.

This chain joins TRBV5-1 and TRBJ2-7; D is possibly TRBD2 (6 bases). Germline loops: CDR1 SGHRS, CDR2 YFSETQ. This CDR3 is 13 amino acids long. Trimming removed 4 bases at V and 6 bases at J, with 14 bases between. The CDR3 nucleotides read TGCGCCAGCAGCGCCCTGACTAGTTCCGAGCAGTACTTC. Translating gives CASSALTSSEQYF.

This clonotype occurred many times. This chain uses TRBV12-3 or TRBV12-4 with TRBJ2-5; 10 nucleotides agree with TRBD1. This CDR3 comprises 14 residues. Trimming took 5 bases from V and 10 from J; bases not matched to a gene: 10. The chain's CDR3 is CASSLRDRGSGQYF. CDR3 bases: TGTGCCAGCAGTCTCCGGGACAGGGGCAGTGGCCAGTACTTC.

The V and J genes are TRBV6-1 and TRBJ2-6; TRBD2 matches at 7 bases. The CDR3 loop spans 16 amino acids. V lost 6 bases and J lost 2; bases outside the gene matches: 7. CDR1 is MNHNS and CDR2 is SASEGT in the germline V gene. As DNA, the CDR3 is TGTGCCAGCAGCCGAGGGGCGGGAGCTGGGGCCAACGTCCTGACTTTC. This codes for CASSRGAGAGANVLTF.

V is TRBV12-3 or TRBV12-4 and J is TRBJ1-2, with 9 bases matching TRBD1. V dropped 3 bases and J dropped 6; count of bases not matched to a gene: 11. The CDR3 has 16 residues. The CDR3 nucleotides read TGTGCCAGCAGTTTTCTCCCCCGGACAGGGGACCATGGCTACACCTTC. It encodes CASSFLPRTGDHGYTF.

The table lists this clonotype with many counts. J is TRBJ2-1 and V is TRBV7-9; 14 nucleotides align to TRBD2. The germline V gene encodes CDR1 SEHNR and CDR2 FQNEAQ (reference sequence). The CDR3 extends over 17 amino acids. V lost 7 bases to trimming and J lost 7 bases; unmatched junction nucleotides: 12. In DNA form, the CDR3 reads TGTGCCAGCAACCGTCAGGGACTAGCGGGAGAGGGGAATGAGCAGTTCTTC. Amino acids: CASNRQGLAGEGNEQFF.

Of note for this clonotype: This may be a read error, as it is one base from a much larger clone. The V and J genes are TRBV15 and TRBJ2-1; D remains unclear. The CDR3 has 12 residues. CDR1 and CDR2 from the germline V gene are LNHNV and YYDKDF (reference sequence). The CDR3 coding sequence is TGTGCCACCAGCGGGGAAGGTAATGAGAAGTTCTTC. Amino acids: CATSGEGNEKFF.

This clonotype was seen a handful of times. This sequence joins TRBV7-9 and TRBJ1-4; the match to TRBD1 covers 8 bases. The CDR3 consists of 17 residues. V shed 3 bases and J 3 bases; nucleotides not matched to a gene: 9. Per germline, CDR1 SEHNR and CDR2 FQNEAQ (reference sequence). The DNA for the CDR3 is TGTGCCAGCAGCTTGGGACAGGCCGCCTTATCTAATGAAAAACTGTTTTTT. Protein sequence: CASSLGQAALSNEKLFF.

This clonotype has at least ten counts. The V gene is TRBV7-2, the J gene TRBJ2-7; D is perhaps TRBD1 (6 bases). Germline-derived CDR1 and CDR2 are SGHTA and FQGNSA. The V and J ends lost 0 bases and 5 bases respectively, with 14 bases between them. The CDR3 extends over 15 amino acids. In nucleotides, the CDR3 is TGTGCCAGCAGCTTAGCCTCACAGGGCGGCCACGAGCAGTACTTC. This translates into CASSLASQGGHEQYF.

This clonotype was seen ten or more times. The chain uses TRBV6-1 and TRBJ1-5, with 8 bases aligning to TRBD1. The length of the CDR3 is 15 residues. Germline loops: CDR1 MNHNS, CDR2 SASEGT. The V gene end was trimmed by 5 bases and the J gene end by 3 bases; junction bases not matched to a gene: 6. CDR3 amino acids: CASSLGQGANQPQHF. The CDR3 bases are TGTGCCAGCAGTCTAGGACAGGGCGCCAATCAGCCCCAGCATTTT.

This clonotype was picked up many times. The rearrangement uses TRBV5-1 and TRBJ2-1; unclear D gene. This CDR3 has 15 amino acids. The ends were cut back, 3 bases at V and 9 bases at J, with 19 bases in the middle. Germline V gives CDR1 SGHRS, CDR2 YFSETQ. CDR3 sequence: CASSSVGRGFGEQFF. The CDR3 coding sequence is TGCGCCAGCAGCTCCGTAGGGCGTGGGTTCGGTGAGCAGTTCTTC.

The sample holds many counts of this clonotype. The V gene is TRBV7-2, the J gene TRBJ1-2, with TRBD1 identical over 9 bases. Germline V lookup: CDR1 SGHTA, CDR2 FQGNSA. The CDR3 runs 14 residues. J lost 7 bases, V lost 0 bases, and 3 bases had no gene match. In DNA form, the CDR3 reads TGTGCCAGCAGCTTAGCAGGGACAGGGACTGGCTACACCTTC. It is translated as CASSLAGTGTGYTF. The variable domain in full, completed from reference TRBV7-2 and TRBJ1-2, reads GAGVSQSPSNKVTEKGKDVELRCDPISGHTALYWYRQSLGQGLEFLIYFQGNSAPDKSGLPSDRFSAERTGGSVSTLTIQRTQQEDSAVYLCASSLAGTGTGYTFGSGTRLTVV.

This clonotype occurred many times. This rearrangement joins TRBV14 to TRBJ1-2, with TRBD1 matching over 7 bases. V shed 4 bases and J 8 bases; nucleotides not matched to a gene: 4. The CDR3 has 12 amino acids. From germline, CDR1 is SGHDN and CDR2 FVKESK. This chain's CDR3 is CASSRQGGGYTF. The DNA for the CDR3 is TGTGCCAGCAGCCGACAGGGTGGCGGCTACACCTTC.